The next 14 T cell receptor beta chains were all read from a single sample in a study of patients and donors after allogeneic stem cell transplantation. TCRdb reanalysed the RT-PCR reads using MiXCR and keeps one entry per CDR3 protein. The table shows roughly 880,000 distinct CDR3 sequences, with over 15% occurring only once. Specimen: blood, either unsorted or a sorted T cell fraction (not recorded which). These receptors originate from a human donor who was either an allogeneic HSCT recipient or a stem cell or donor lymphocyte infusion donor (not recorded which). It is not recorded whose cells these are; they may come from a transplant donor.

This rearrangement joins TRBV12-3 or TRBV12-4 to TRBJ1-2, with D hard to call. This CDR3 is built from 15 residues. The ends were cut back, 5 bases at V and 3 bases at J, with 16 bases in the middle. CDR3 nucleotides: TGTGCCAGCAGTCCGGACCAAAGGGTGGACTATGGCTACACCTTC. As protein: CASSPDQRVDYGYTF.

Ten or more counts support this clonotype. The rearrangement uses TRBV7-3 and TRBJ2-1, with D perhaps TRBD1 or TRBD2 (6 bases each). The CDR3 is made up of 15 amino acids. With 5 bases removed from V and 2 bases from J, the gap between germline ends came to 13 bases. Germline V CDR1 and CDR2: SGHTA, FQGTGA. CDR3 in DNA: TGTGCCAGCAGCCCTGGGGGCGGGACCTACAATGAGCAGTTCTTC. It yields the protein CASSPGGGTYNEQFF.

This clonotype was detected once. The chain has TRBV6-1 and TRBJ2-2; weak D call: TRBD2 (5 bases). The germline CDR1 and CDR2 sequences are MNHNS and SASEGT. There are 15 residues in the CDR3. The V end lost 6 bases, the J end lost 5 bases, and 16 bases lay between the germline ends. The CDR3 is CASSTMGWRTGELFF. The DNA of the CDR3 is TGTGCCAGCAGCACGATGGGGTGGAGGACCGGGGAGCTGTTTTTT.

The chain combines TRBV6-5 with TRBJ2-1; D is ambiguous. CDR3 length equals 11 residues. Trimming removed 8 bases from V and 6 bases from J, with 8 bases in between. Germline V gene lookup returns CDR1 MNHEY and CDR2 SVGAGI. The CDR3 DNA is TGTGCCAGCTATTACCTCAATGAGCAGTTCTTC. Protein product: CASYYLNEQFF.

This clonotype was recorded many times. This chain links TRBV24-1 with TRBJ2-3; 7 bases map to TRBD2. This CDR3 is 16 amino acids long. J lost 1 base, V lost 7 bases, and 10 bases had no gene match. Looked up from germline, CDR1 is KGHDR and CDR2 is SFDVKD. The CDR3 reads CATRSGLAGRTDTQYF. The CDR3 DNA sequence: TGTGCCACCAGGAGTGGGTTAGCGGGTCGCACAGATACGCAGTATTTT.

The chain links TRBV12-3 or TRBV12-4 to TRBJ2-3; the D is unclear. Trimming shortened V by 5 bases and J by 2 bases, and 14 bases separated the two germline ends. This CDR3 is 15 amino acids long. CDR3 loop: CASSGRTHHTDTQYF. The CDR3 DNA follows: TGTGCCAGCAGTGGAAGGACGCACCACACAGATACGCAGTATTTT.

The chain carries TRBV5-1 and TRBJ1-2; 8 bases fit TRBD1. V dropped 3 bases and J dropped 4; count of bases not matched to a gene: 8. The CDR3 contains 15 residues. Germline V gene lookup returns CDR1 SGHRS and CDR2 YFSETQ. The CDR3 loop is CASSSGQGVGYGYTF. The CDR3 coding sequence is TGCGCCAGCAGCTCCGGACAGGGAGTCGGCTATGGCTACACCTTC.

This clonotype has only a few counts. The chain combines TRBV15 with TRBJ2-7, with D hard to call. The CDR3 spans 13 residues. The V and J ends lost 0 bases and 7 bases respectively, with 10 bases between them. Germline lookup yields CDR1 LNHNV and CDR2 YYDKDF (reference sequence). The DNA of the CDR3 is TGTGCCACCAGCAGAGAAGCTCCCTGGGAGCAGTACTTC. Translated: CATSREAPWEQYF. The variable domain in full, completed from reference TRBV15 and TRBJ2-7, reads DAMVIQNPRYQVTQFGKPVTLSCSQTLNHNVMYWYQQKSSQAPKLLFHYYDKDFNNEADTPDNFQSRRPNTSFCFLDIRSPGLGDTAMYLCATSREAPWEQYFGPGTRLTVT.

The sample holds a few counts of this clonotype. The chain carries TRBV29-1 and TRBJ1-2; the D is unclear. This CDR3 is built from 12 residues. The V gene lost 5 bases and the J gene lost 8 bases, with 15 bases spanning the gap. CDR1 is SQVTM, CDR2 ANQGSEA, per germline. The CDR3, as DNA: TGCAGCGTTTTAGGCACAGTACACGGCTACACCTTC. Protein sequence: CSVLGTVHGYTF.

A few counts support this clonotype. The gene calls are TRBV5-1 and TRBJ2-7; possible D gene TRBD1, 5 bases. The V end lost 5 bases, the J end lost 5 bases, and 14 bases lay between the germline ends. The CDR3 consists of 13 residues. Germline V gene lookup returns CDR1 SGHRS and CDR2 YFSETQ. This CDR3 is CASRRDSVDEQYF. The CDR3 nucleotides read TGCGCCAGCAGGCGCGACAGCGTCGACGAGCAGTACTTC.

The chain joins TRBV20-1 to TRBJ1-1; the match to TRBD1 covers 7 bases. Germline V CDR1 and CDR2: DFQATT, SNEGSKA (reference sequence). The CDR3 spans 13 residues. With 3 bases clipped from V and 7 bases from J, the junction kept 8 bases outside the gene matches. The CDR3 DNA reads as TGCAGTGCTAGTTCTGACAGGGCTAATGAAGCTTTCTTT. Amino acids: CSASSDRANEAFF.

The chain couples TRBV27 to TRBJ2-1; 9 nucleotides align to TRBD2. V lost 6 bases, J lost 6 bases, and 9 bases stayed unmatched. The CDR3 runs to 15 residues. The germline V gene encodes CDR1 MNHEY and CDR2 SMNVEV (reference sequence). CDR3 bases: TGTGCCAGCAGCCTTAGCGGGGGCCCGTTCAATGAGCAGTTCTTC. Translating gives CASSLSGGPFNEQFF.

Only a few counts were recorded for this clonotype. The chain joins TRBV5-6 to TRBJ1-1; possible D gene TRBD1, 5 bases. CDR1 and CDR2 from the germline V gene are SGHDT and YYEEEE. V dropped 2 bases and J dropped 11 bases, with 16 bases sitting between them. The CDR3 sequence is 13 residues long. The CDR3 region has the DNA TGTGCCAGCAGCTTATCCGGGACGGCGCCGGCTTTCTTT. Amino acids: CASSLSGTAPAFF.

This clonotype has just a few counts. The chain carries TRBV27 and TRBJ2-1; 10 positions match TRBD1. V shed 4 bases, J shed 13 bases, and the junction held 7 bases outside the gene matches. This CDR3 is built from 13 residues. Germline V gives CDR1 MNHEY, CDR2 SMNVEV (reference sequence). For the CDR3, the DNA is TGTGCCAGCAGTTGGACGACAGGGGGCGAACAGTTCTTC. Its translation is CASSWTTGGEQFF.